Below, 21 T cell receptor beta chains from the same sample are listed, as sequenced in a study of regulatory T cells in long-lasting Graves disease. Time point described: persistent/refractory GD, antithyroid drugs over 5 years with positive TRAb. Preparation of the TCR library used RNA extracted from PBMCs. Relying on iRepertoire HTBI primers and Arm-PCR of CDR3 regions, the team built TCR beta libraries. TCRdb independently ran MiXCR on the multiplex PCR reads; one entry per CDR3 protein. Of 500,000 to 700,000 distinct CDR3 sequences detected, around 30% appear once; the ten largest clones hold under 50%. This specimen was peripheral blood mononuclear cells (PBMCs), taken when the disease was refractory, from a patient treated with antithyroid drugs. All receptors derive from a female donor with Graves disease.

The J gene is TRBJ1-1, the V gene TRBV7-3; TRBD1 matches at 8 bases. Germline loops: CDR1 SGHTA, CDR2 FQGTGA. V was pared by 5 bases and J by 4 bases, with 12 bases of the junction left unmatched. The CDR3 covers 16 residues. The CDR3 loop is CASSPVPDRGGTEAFF. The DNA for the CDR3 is TGTGCCAGCAGCCCCGTACCAGACAGGGGAGGCACTGAAGCTTTCTTT.

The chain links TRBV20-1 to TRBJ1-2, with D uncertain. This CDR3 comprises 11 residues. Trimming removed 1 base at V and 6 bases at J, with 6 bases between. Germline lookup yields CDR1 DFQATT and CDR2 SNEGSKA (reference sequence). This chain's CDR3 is CSARVQHGYTF. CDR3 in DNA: TGCAGTGCTAGAGTTCAGCATGGCTACACCTTC.

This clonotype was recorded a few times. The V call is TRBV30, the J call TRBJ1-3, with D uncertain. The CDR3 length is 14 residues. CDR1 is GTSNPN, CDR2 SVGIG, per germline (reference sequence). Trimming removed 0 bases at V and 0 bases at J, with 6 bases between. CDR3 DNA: TGTGCCTGGAGTGTTACGGGCTCTGGAAACACCATATATTTT. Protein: CAWSVTGSGNTIYF.

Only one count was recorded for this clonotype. The CDR3 sequence is CASSMFGGSGANVLTF. The CDR3 DNA reads as TGTGCCAGTAGTATGTTCGGCGGCTCTGGGGCCAACGTCCTGACTTTC. This chain connects TRBV19 to TRBJ2-6; no firm D call. With 3 bases removed from V and 0 bases from J, the gap between germline ends came to 9 bases. Germline-derived CDR1 and CDR2 are LNHDA and SQIVND (reference sequence). The CDR3 is 16 amino acids.

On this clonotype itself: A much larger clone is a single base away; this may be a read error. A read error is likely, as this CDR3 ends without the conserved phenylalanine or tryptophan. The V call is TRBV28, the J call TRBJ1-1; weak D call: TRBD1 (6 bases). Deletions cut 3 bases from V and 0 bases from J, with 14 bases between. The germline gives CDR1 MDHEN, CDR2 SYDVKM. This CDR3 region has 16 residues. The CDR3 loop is CASSFNGQGLNTEAFS. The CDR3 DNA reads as TGTGCCAGCAGTTTTAATGGGCAGGGGCTGAACACTGAAGCTTTCTCT.

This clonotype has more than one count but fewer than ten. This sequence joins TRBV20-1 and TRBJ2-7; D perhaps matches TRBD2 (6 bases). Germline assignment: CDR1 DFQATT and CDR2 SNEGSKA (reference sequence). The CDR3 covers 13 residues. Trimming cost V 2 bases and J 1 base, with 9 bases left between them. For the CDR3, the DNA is TGCAGTGCTAGATTCGGGAGATCCTACGAGCAGTACTTC. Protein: CSARFGRSYEQYF.

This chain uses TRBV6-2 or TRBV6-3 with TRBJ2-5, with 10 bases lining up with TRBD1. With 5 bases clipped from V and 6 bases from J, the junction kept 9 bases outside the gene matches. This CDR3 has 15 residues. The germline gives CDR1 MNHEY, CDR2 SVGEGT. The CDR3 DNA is TGTGCCAGCAGTCTTCCGGGACAGGGGATGAAGACCCAGTACTTC. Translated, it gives CASSLPGQGMKTQYF.

CDR3 nucleotide sequence: TGCAGTGCTAGTATTGGAAACACCATATATTTT. It encodes CSASIGNTIYF. V is TRBV20-1 and J is TRBJ1-3; D is ambiguous. In germline, CDR1 is DFQATT, CDR2 SNEGSKA (reference sequence). V shed 3 bases and J shed 3 bases, with 3 bases lying between them. The CDR3 has 11 residues.

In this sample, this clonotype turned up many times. This chain's CDR3 is CASSLGDRAPQETQYF. DNA of the CDR3: TGTGCCAGCAGTTTAGGAGACAGGGCTCCCCAAGAGACCCAGTACTTC. This chain links TRBV12-3 or TRBV12-4 with TRBJ2-5, with TRBD1 matching 7 bases. CDR3 size: 16 residues. The junction had 6 bases not matched to a gene; V was cut back by 1 base and J by 1 base.

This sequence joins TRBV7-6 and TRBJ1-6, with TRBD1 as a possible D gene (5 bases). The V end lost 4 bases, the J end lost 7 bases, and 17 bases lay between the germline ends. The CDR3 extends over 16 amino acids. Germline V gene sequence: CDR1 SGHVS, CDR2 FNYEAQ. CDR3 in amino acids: CASSSGAGPGNSPLHF. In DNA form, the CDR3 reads TGTGCCAGCAGCTCCGGGGCTGGACCGGGCAATTCACCCCTCCACTTT.

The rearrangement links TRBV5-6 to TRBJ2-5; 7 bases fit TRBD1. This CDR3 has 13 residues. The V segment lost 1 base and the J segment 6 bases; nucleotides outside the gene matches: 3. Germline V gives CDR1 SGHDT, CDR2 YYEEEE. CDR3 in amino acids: CASSLSRGQTQYF. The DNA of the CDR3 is TGTGCCAGCAGCTTGAGTAGGGGGCAGACCCAGTACTTC.

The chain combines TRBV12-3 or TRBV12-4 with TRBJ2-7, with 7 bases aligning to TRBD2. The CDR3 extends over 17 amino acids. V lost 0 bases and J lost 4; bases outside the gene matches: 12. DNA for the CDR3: TGTGCCAGCAGTTTAGCGTCAGGGAGGGCCTTACGGTACGAGCAGTACTTC. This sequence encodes CASSLASGRALRYEQYF.

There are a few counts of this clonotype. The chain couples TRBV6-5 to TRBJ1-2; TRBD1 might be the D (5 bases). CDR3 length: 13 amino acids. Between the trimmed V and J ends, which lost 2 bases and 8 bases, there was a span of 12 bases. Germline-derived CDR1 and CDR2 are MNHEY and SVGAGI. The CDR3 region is CASSYRQGEGYTF. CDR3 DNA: TGTGCCAGCAGTTACCGGCAGGGCGAGGGCTACACCTTC.

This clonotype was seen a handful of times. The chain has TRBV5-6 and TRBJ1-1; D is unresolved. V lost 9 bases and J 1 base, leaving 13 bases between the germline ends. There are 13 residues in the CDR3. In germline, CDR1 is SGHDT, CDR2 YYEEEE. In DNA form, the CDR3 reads TGTGCCACCGGGCGGGAACCGAACACTGAAGCTTTCTTT. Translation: CATGREPNTEAFF.

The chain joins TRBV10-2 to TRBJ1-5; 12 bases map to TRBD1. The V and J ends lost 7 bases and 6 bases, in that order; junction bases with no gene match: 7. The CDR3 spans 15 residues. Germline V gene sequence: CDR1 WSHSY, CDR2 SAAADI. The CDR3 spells CASTTRDRGLQPQHF. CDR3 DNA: TGCGCCAGCACTACCCGGGACAGGGGGCTTCAGCCCCAGCATTTT.

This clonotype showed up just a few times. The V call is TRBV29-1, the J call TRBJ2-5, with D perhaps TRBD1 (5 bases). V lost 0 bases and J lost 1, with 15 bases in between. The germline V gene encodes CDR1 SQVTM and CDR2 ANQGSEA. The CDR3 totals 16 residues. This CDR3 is CSVEEGWKGAQETQYF. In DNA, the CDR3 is TGCAGCGTTGAAGAAGGATGGAAAGGGGCCCAAGAGACCCAGTACTTC.

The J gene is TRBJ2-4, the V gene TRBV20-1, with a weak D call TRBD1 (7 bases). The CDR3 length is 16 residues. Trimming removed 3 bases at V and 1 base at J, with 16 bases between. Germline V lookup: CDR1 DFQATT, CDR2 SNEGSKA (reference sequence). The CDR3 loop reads CSASGGQTTAKNIQYF. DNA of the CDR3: TGCAGTGCTAGCGGGGGACAGACAACCGCCAAAAACATTCAGTACTTC.

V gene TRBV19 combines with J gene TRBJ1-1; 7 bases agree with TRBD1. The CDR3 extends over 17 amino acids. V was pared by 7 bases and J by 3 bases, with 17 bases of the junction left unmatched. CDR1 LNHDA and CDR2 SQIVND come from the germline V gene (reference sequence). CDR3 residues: CASTMTGHYVGDTEAFF. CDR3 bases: TGTGCCAGTACCATGACAGGGCATTATGTTGGGGACACTGAAGCTTTCTTT.

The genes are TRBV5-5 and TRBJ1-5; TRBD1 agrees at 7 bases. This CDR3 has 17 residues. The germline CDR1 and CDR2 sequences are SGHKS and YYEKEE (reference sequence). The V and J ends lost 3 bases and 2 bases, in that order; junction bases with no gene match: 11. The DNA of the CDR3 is TGTGCCAGCAGCTCTATTCTTACAGGGGCGGGCAATCAGCCCCAGCATTTT. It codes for CASSSILTGAGNQPQHF.

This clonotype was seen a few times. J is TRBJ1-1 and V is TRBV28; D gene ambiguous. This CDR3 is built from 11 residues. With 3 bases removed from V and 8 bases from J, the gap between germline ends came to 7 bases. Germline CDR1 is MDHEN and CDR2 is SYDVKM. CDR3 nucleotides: TGTGCCAGCAGTTTCGGATTAGAAGCTTTCTTT. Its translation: CASSFGLEAFF.

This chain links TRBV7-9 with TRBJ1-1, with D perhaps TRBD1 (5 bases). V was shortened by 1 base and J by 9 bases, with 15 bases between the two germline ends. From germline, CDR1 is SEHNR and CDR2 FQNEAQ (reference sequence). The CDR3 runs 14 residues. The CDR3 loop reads CASSLVDPGTQAFF. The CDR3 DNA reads TGTGCCAGCAGCTTAGTGGACCCAGGGACCCAAGCTTTCTTT.